This T cell receptor beta chain was identified in a study of blood T cells in healthy people across ages. Together with a sample-barcoded 5' primer, a J-beta primer mix was included in a second PCR lasting about 6 to 11 cycles. TCRdb itself ran the 5' RACE reads through MiXCR, one entry per CDR3 protein. The table includes 1.8 million or so distinct CDR3 sequences, around 40% detected once. Trimming took off 0 bases at V and 1 base at J, with 6 bases between the two ends. The germline CDR1 and CDR2 sequences are LGHDT and YNNKEL (reference sequence). This CDR3 is 14 amino acids long. Per sample, at least 5 micrograms of total RNA were extracted.

The J gene is TRBJ2-5, the V gene TRBV3-1; no definite D call. This receptor was obtained from a human donor in good health. Material: blood. The CDR3, as DNA: TGTGCCAGCAGCCAAGAGGTCGTCCAAGAGACCCAGTACTTC. Translated: CASSQEVVQETQYF.